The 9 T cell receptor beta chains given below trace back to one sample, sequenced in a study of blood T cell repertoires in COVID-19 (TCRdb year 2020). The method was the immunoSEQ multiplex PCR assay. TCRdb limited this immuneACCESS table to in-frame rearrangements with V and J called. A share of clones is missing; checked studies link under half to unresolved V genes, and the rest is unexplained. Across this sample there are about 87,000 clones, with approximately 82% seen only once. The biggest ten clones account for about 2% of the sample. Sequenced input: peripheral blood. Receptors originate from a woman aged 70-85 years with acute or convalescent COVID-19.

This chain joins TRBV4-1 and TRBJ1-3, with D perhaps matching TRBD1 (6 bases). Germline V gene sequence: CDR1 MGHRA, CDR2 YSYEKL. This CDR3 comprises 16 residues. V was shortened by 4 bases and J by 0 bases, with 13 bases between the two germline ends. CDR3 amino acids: CASSPGEGFSGNTIYF. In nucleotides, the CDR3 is TGCGCCAGCAGCCCAGGGGAGGGATTCTCTGGAAACACCATATATTTT.

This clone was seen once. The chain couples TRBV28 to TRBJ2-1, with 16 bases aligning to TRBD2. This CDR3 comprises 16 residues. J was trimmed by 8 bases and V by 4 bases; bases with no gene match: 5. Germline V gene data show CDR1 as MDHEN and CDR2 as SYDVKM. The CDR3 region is CASSSFGTSGGDEQFF. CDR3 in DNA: TGTGCCAGCAGTTCCTTCGGGACTAGCGGGGGGGATGAGCAGTTCTTC.

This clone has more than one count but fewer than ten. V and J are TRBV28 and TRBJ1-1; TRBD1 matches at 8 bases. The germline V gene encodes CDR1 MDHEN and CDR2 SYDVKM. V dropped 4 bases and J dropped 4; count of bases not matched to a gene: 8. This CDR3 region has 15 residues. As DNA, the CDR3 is TGTGCCAGCAGTTATGAGACAGGGGCCCCCACTGAAGCTTTCTTT. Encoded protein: CASSYETGAPTEAFF.

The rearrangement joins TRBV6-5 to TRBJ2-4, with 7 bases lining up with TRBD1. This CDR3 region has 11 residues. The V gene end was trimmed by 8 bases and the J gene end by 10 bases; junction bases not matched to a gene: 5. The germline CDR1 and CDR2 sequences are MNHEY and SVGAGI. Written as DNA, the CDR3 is TGTGCCAGCCGACAGGGCGGTATTCAGTACTTC. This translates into CASRQGGIQYF.

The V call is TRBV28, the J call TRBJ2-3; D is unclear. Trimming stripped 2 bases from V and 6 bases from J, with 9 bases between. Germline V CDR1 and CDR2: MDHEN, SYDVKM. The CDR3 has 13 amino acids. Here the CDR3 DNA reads TGTGCCAGCAGTTTACCCCCCGGGGATACGCAGTATTTT. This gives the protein CASSLPPGDTQYF.

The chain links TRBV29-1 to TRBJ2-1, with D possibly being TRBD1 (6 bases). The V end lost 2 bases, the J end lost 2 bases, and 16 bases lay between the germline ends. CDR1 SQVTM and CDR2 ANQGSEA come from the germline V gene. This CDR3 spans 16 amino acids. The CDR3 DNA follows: TGCAGCGTTGAACTGGGGGCAGCGGACGCCTACAATGAGCAGTTCTTC. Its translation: CSVELGAADAYNEQFF.

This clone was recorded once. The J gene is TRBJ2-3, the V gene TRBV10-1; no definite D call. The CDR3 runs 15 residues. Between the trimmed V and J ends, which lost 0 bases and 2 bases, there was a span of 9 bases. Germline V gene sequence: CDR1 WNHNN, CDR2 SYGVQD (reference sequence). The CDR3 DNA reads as TGCGCCAGCAGTGAGTCGAGAGGATTCACAGATACGCAGTATTTT. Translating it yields CASSESRGFTDTQYF.

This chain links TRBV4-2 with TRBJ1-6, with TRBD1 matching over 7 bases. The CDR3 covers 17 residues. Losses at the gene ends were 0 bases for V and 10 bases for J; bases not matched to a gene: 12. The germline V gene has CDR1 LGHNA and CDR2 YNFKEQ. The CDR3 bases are TGTGCCAGCAGCCAAGATTGGCAGGGGGACGAATACTCACCCCTCCACTTT. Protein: CASSQDWQGDEYSPLHF.

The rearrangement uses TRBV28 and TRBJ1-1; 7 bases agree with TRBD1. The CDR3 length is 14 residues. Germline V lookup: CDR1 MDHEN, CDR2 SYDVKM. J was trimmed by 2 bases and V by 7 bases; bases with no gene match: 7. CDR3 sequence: CASTNDRVNTEAFF. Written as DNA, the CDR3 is TGTGCCAGCACAAACGACAGGGTCAACACTGAAGCTTTCTTT.